This is a list of T cell receptor beta chains from one sample in a study of cytomegalovirus exposure and HLA in healthy donors. Assay: immunoSEQ multiplex PCR; the TCRdb copy retains only in-frame clones and omits some. In the table there are over 150,000 clones, 80% of which are singletons. The material sequenced was PBMCs. The origin of the receptors is a human donor in good health. Each CDR3 is given with its conserved first and last residue. The order of the fields is clone size, V gene, D gene, J gene, CDR3 DNA, CDR3 protein. A D gene is named only where the DNA matches it firmly. Part of the rows lack a size; the others show once, few, many or a class for expanded clones.

size: -
V: TRBV5-1
D: TRBD1
J: TRBJ1-2
DNA: TGCGCCAGCAGCCCTGGGACAGGGACCGGCTACACCTTC
CDR3: CASSPGTGTGYTF

size: once
V: TRBV4-3
D: -
J: TRBJ1-1
DNA: TGCGCCAGCAGCCAAGAAGCAGGGATGAACACTGAAGCTTTCTTT
CDR3: CASSQEAGMNTEAFF

size: -
V: TRBV9
D: TRBD2
J: TRBJ2-3
DNA: TGTGCCTCCGGGAGGTCAGATACGCAGTATTTT
CDR3: CASGRSDTQYF

size: -
V: TRBV27
D: -
J: TRBJ1-5
DNA: TGTGCCAGCAGTCCCGGGGGGGGGTACAATCAGCCCCAGCATTTT
CDR3: CASSPGGGYNQPQHF

size: -
V: TRBV6-5
D: TRBD1
J: TRBJ1-1
DNA: TGTGCCAGCAGTTACGCCGGGACAGCGAACACTGAAGCTTTCTTT
CDR3: CASSYAGTANTEAFF

size: -
V: TRBV21-1
D: -
J: TRBJ1-1
DNA: TGTGCCAGCAGCAAAGAGGGGAAGAACACTGAAGCTTTCTTT
CDR3: CASSKEGKNTEAFF

size: -
V: TRBV2
D: -
J: TRBJ1-4
DNA: TGTGCCACCGTGACAGGACCGGAAAAACTGTTTTTT
CDR3: CATVTGPEKLFF

size: -
V: TRBV5-5
D: -
J: TRBJ2-2
DNA: TGTGCCAGCAGCTTAAGTGGATACATCAGGGAAGTGTCCGGGGAGCTGTTTTTT
CDR3: CASSLSGYIREVSGELFF

size: -
V: TRBV20-1
D: -
J: TRBJ1-2
DNA: TGCAGTGCCTCAGGGTATGGCTACACCTTC
CDR3: CSASGYGYTF

size: -
V: TRBV9
D: TRBD1
J: TRBJ2-2
DNA: TGTGCCAGCAGCGTAATTGGACAGGGGATCACCGGGGAGCTGTTTTTT
CDR3: CASSVIGQGITGELFF

size: -
V: TRBV9
D: -
J: TRBJ2-2
DNA: TGTGCCAGCAGCGTGGGGGAGGTCGCTGAGCTGTTTTTT
CDR3: CASSVGEVAELFF

size: -
V: TRBV29-1
D: TRBD2
J: TRBJ2-5
DNA: TGCAGCGTTGACCACCCAAACGGCGACGGGGGGGAGACCCAGTACTTC
CDR3: CSVDHPNGDGGETQYF

size: once
V: TRBV2
D: TRBD2
J: TRBJ2-3
DNA: TGTGCCACATACCTAACTAGCGGGGGATCAGATACGCAGTATTTT
CDR3: CATYLTSGGSDTQYF

size: few
V: TRBV7-2
D: TRBD1
J: TRBJ1-2
DNA: TGTGCCAGCAGCTCACAGGGGGCGCTTGGCTACACCTTC
CDR3: CASSSQGALGYTF

size: once
V: TRBV4-3
D: TRBD1
J: TRBJ1-1
DNA: TGCGCCAGCAGCCAAGTGCTGGACAGGGGGCGTGTCGGCACTGAAGCTTTCTTT
CDR3: CASSQVLDRGRVGTEAFF

size: -
V: TRBV13
D: -
J: TRBJ2-5
DNA: TGTGCCAGCAGCCCAACATATCAAGAGACCCAGTACTTC
CDR3: CASSPTYQETQYF

size: once
V: TRBV19
D: -
J: TRBJ2-1
DNA: TGTGCCAGTAGTACCCCGACAGTTATCAATGAGCAGTTCTTC
CDR3: CASSTPTVINEQFF

size: -
V: TRBV5-5
D: -
J: TRBJ1-3
DNA: TGTGCCAGCAGCCCGACAGCCTCTGGAAACACCATATATTTT
CDR3: CASSPTASGNTIYF

size: -
V: TRBV19
D: -
J: TRBJ2-1
DNA: TGTGCCAGTAGCCAGGGTCCTCAGCAGTTCTTC
CDR3: CASSQGPQQFF

size: -
V: TRBV7-3
D: -
J: TRBJ2-7
DNA: TGTGCCAGCAGCTTGGGTGGGGGGTCCTACGAGCAGTACTTC
CDR3: CASSLGGGSYEQYF

size: -
V: TRBV5-1
D: TRBD1
J: TRBJ2-7
DNA: TGCGCCAGCAGCTCCCGGGACAGCGCCTACGAGCAGTACTTC
CDR3: CASSSRDSAYEQYF

size: few
V: TRBV6-6
D: TRBD1
J: TRBJ1-1
DNA: TGTGCCAGCACTCTACAGGGGGCGAACACTGAAGCTTTCTTT
CDR3: CASTLQGANTEAFF

size: -
V: TRBV27
D: TRBD1
J: TRBJ2-2
DNA: TGTGCCAGCAGTCTGACAGGGGCTAACACCGGGGAGCTGTTTTTT
CDR3: CASSLTGANTGELFF

size: -
V: TRBV5-1
D: -
J: TRBJ2-5
DNA: TGCGCCAGCAGCTTAACAGGGCATACCCAAGAGACCCAGTACTTC
CDR3: CASSLTGHTQETQYF

size: -
V: TRBV25-1
D: -
J: TRBJ1-6
DNA: TGTGCCAGCAGTGAATACGGGGAACTGCCACCCCTCCACTTT
CDR3: CASSEYGELPPLHF

size: -
V: TRBV5-1
D: -
J: TRBJ2-3
DNA: TGCGCCAGCAGCTTGCAGAGCACAGATACGCAGTATTTT
CDR3: CASSLQSTDTQYF

size: -
V: TRBV4-1
D: TRBD1
J: TRBJ1-2
DNA: TGCGCCAGCAGCCTTACAGGGGAGGACTATGGCTACACCTTC
CDR3: CASSLTGEDYGYTF

size: -
V: TRBV4-3
D: TRBD2
J: TRBJ2-1
DNA: TGCGCCAGCAGCCAAGTCTCTCTAGCGGCCGTCTCCTACAATGAGCAGTTCTTC
CDR3: CASSQVSLAAVSYNEQFF

size: once
V: TRBV19
D: -
J: TRBJ1-1
DNA: TGTGCCAGCGATTGGGGGGGGACTGAAGCTTTCTTT
CDR3: CASDWGGTEAFF

size: -
V: TRBV7-6
D: TRBD1
J: TRBJ2-7
DNA: TGTGCCAGCAGCGTAGACAGGGGGTCGTCCTACGAGCAGTACTTC
CDR3: CASSVDRGSSYEQYF

size: once
V: TRBV10-1
D: -
J: TRBJ1-1
DNA: TGCGCCAGCAGTGAAGGGAGAGGCACTAAAGCTTTCTTT
CDR3: CASSEGRGTKAFF

size: -
V: TRBV2
D: -
J: TRBJ1-6
DNA: TGTGCCAGCCGGGACTTAAATAATTCACCCCTCCACTTT
CDR3: CASRDLNNSPLHF

size: -
V: TRBV7-2
D: TRBD2
J: TRBJ2-1
DNA: TGTGCCAGCAGCTTAGGAGGTAGCGGGAAAAATAATGAGCAGTTCTTC
CDR3: CASSLGGSGKNNEQFF

size: -
V: TRBV11-2
D: -
J: TRBJ2-7
DNA: TGTGCCAGCAGCTTAGATCTTCGCGAGCAGTACTTC
CDR3: CASSLDLREQYF

size: -
V: TRBV7-2
D: TRBD2
J: TRBJ2-5
DNA: TGTGCCAGCAGCTTAGACCTTGGGCGGGGGGGCTCGGAGACCCAGTACTTC
CDR3: CASSLDLGRGGSETQYF

size: -
V: TRBV23-1
D: -
J: TRBJ1-3
DNA: TGCGCCAGCAGTCAATCGTCTCGGGAACAGTCCGCTCTTCCCTCTGGAAACACCATATATTTT
CDR3: CASSQSSREQSALPSGNTIYF

size: medium-sized
V: TRBV6-5
D: -
J: TRBJ1-4
DNA: TGTGCCAGCACCTCCGACTGGGAAAAACTGTTTTTT
CDR3: CASTSDWEKLFF

size: -
V: TRBV4-1
D: TRBD1
J: TRBJ2-7
DNA: TGCGCCAGCAGCCTCCGACAGGGGACGATTTACGAGCAGTACTTC
CDR3: CASSLRQGTIYEQYF

size: -
V: TRBV7-6
D: -
J: TRBJ2-1
DNA: TGTGCCAGCAGCTTAGGCGGGGCGGCCAATGAGCAGTTCTTC
CDR3: CASSLGGAANEQFF

size: -
V: TRBV5-1
D: -
J: TRBJ2-7
DNA: TGCGCCAGCAGCGGCGGGGACAGCACAACCTACGAGCAGTACTTC
CDR3: CASSGGDSTTYEQYF

size: -
V: TRBV29-1
D: TRBD1
J: TRBJ2-2
DNA: TGCAGCGTTCCCCGGGACAGCTACACCGGGGAGCTGTTTTTT
CDR3: CSVPRDSYTGELFF

size: -
V: TRBV7-9
D: -
J: TRBJ1-2
DNA: TGTGCCAACGACATACAGCTTAACTATGGCTACACCTTC
CDR3: CANDIQLNYGYTF

size: -
V: TRBV21-1
D: -
J: TRBJ1-1
DNA: TGTGCCAGCAGCGCACACCCGAACACTGAAGCTTTCTTT
CDR3: CASSAHPNTEAFF